One and the same sample provided the 17 T cell receptor beta chains below, sequenced in a study of blood T cell repertoires in COVID-19 (TCRdb year 2020). To prepare the library, the immunoSEQ multiplex PCR assay was applied. TCRdb took over this immuneACCESS table, retaining in-frame rearrangements with V and J assigned. Such tables are incomplete; in checked studies, under half of the missing clones stem from an unresolved V gene, and the remainder is unexplained. Within this sample are roughly 260,000 clones, with roughly nine tenths of them counted one time only. Of the sample, 1% to 1.5% is held by the ten largest clones. Sequenced material: PBMCs or T cells enriched from blood (not recorded which). The source of these receptors is a human donor in a cohort exposed to, infected with or recovered from COVID-19 (not recorded which). The donor label of this sample is uncertain.

CDR3 in DNA: TGTGCCACCAGTGACACTTCACCCAACACCGGGGAGCTGTTTTTT. Its protein is CATSDTSPNTGELFF. The chain joins TRBV24-1 to TRBJ2-2, with D hard to call. The V end was cut by 4 bases, the J end by 2 bases, with 10 bases between. The CDR3 sequence is 15 residues long. From germline, CDR1 is KGHDR and CDR2 SFDVKD.

This chain connects TRBV7-2 to TRBJ2-5; TRBD2 matches 7 bases. Germline V gene lookup returns CDR1 SGHTA and CDR2 FQGNSA. V was pared by 5 bases and J by 7 bases, with 13 bases of the junction left unmatched. CDR3 size: 15 residues. The CDR3 nucleotides read TGTGCCAGCAGCCCCAGTGTTTCGGGGGGTGCGACCCAGTACTTC. Translated, it gives CASSPSVSGGATQYF. Complete variable domain (other parts from reference TRBV7-2 and TRBJ2-5): GAGVSQSPSNKVTEKGKDVELRCDPISGHTALYWYRQSLGQGLEFLIYFQGNSAPDKSGLPSDRFSAERTGGSVSTLTIQRTQQEDSAVYLCASSPSVSGGATQYFGPGTRLLVL.

V is TRBV3-1 (or the pseudogene TRBV3-2) and J is TRBJ2-5, with TRBD1 matching over 8 bases. Germline V CDR1 and CDR2: LGHDT, YNNKEL (reference sequence). Trimming removed 2 bases from V and 3 bases from J; junction bases left unmatched: 2. The CDR3 length is 14 residues. The chain's CDR3 is CASSQLDREETQYF. The CDR3 DNA sequence: TGTGCCAGCAGCCAATTGGACAGGGAAGAGACCCAGTACTTC.

The chain is built from TRBV18 and TRBJ1-4; TRBD1 matches 9 bases. Trimming removed 3 bases from V and 8 bases from J; junction bases left unmatched: 1. This CDR3 comprises 13 residues. The germline gives CDR1 KGHSH, CDR2 LQKENI. In nucleotides, the CDR3 is TGTGCCAGCTCACCCGGGACAGGGGAAAAACTGTTTTTT. Translated: CASSPGTGEKLFF.

This clone appeared a single time. V and J are TRBV5-6 and TRBJ2-7; 8 bases are a match to TRBD1. V shed 1 base and J 3 bases; nucleotides not matched to a gene: 9. Germline V gives CDR1 SGHDT, CDR2 YYEEEE. This CDR3 has 16 amino acids. CDR3 residues: CASSLYPLTGDYEQYF. CDR3 DNA sequence: TGTGCCAGCAGCTTGTACCCACTGACAGGGGACTACGAGCAGTACTTC.

The J gene is TRBJ2-2, the V gene TRBV7-9; D perhaps matches TRBD2 (5 bases). The CDR3 has 13 amino acids. Trimming took 5 bases from V and 5 from J, leaving 9 bases between them. Germline CDR1 and CDR2: SEHNR and FQNEAQ (reference sequence). CDR3 sequence reads: CASSTDLTGELFF. The CDR3 DNA reads as TGTGCCAGCAGCACGGACTTGACCGGGGAGCTGTTTTTT.

In its sample, this clone was seen once. The chain recombines TRBV2 with TRBJ1-2; 7 positions agree with TRBD1. The CDR3 covers 14 residues. Trimming cost V 7 bases and J 5 bases; bases outside gene matches: 10. Germline V gives CDR1 SNHLY, CDR2 FYNNEI. This CDR3 is CASIYGTALYGYTF. The DNA for the CDR3 is TGTGCCAGCATCTACGGGACAGCACTGTATGGCTACACCTTC.

The chain carries TRBV4-2 and TRBJ2-3; D gene ambiguous. This CDR3 region has 17 residues. Between the trimmed V and J ends, which lost 1 base and 0 bases, there was a span of 14 bases. In germline, CDR1 is LGHNA, CDR2 YNFKEQ. CDR3 nucleotide sequence: TGTGCCAGCAGCCAAGGAGTGGTTGGTTCTAGCACAGATACGCAGTATTTT. This encodes CASSQGVVGSSTDTQYF.

On this clone: Distinct nucleotide sequences in the sample also encode this CDR3. This chain uses TRBV11-2 with TRBJ1-1; a weak D match, TRBD1 (5 bases). The ends were cut back, 1 base at V and 4 bases at J, with 7 bases in the middle. Germline lookup yields CDR1 SGHAT and CDR2 FQNNGV. The CDR3 covers 13 residues. DNA for the CDR3: TGTGCCAGCAGCTTAGTGGGGGGCACTGAAGCTTTCTTT. Protein product: CASSLVGGTEAFF.

This clone appeared once. The chain joins TRBV29-1 to TRBJ1-2; TRBD1 is a possible D gene (5 bases). The CDR3 consists of 12 residues. Trimming shortened V by 6 bases and J by 4 bases, and 12 bases separated the two germline ends. Germline lookup yields CDR1 SQVTM and CDR2 ANQGSEA. CDR3 nucleotides: TGCAGCGTCTACCAGGGTGTCTATGGCTACACCTTC. Translation gives CSVYQGVYGYTF.

This clone was observed once. The gene calls are TRBV2 and TRBJ1-2; D unresolved. The CDR3 spans 14 residues. V lost 11 bases and J 0 bases, leaving 16 bases between the germline ends. Germline V CDR1 and CDR2: SNHLY, FYNNEI. The CDR3 spells CACRGRVTNYGYTF. DNA of the CDR3: TGTGCCTGCCGAGGGAGGGTTACTAACTATGGCTACACCTTC.

This clone was seen only a few times. The chain links TRBV24-1 to TRBJ2-2; TRBD1 matches 9 bases. The CDR3 has 15 amino acids. After removal of 5 bases from V and 5 bases from J, the junction contained 5 bases not matched to a gene. Germline CDR1 is KGHDR and CDR2 is SFDVKD. The CDR3 DNA reads as TGTGCCACCAGTGGAGGACAGGGGCGGACCGGGGAGCTGTTTTTT. Protein: CATSGGQGRTGELFF.

In this sample, this clone turned up once. The chain joins TRBV7-2 to TRBJ2-5; possible D gene TRBD1, 6 bases. Looked up from germline, CDR1 is SGHTA and CDR2 is FQGNSA. Trimming stripped 2 bases from V and 4 bases from J, with 11 bases between. This CDR3 has 14 amino acids. The CDR3 DNA reads as TGTGCCAGCAGCTTACCAGGGGCGGGAGAGACCCAGTACTTC. It is translated as CASSLPGAGETQYF.

This clone was seen a single time. V usage is TRBV7-3 and J usage is TRBJ2-1; TRBD2 is a possible D gene (7 bases). This CDR3 is built from 16 residues. Trimming pared 7 bases from V and 0 bases from J, leaving 16 bases between. Germline CDR1 SGHTA, CDR2 FQGTGA. The CDR3 loop reads CASTFAGAYSYNEQFF. In DNA, the CDR3 is TGTGCCAGCACCTTCGCGGGGGCATACTCCTACAATGAGCAGTTCTTC. Using reference TRBV7-3 and TRBJ2-1 for the parts outside the CDR3, the full variable domain is GAGVSQTPSNKVTEKGKYVELRCDPISGHTALYWYRQSLGQGPEFLIYFQGTGAADDSGLPNDRFFAVRPEGSVSTLKIQRTERGDSAVYLCASTFAGAYSYNEQFFGPGTRLTVL.

In its sample, this clone was seen a few times. The chain joins TRBV13 to TRBJ1-4; TRBD1 is a possible D gene (6 bases). The CDR3 length is 15 residues. Trimming shortened V by 4 bases and J by 2 bases, and 11 bases separated the two germline ends. Germline assignment: CDR1 PRHDT and CDR2 FYEKMQ (reference sequence). The CDR3 loop is CASSSGRGTNEKLFF. The CDR3 region has the DNA TGTGCCAGCAGCTCAGGGAGGGGGACTAATGAAAAACTGTTTTTT.

This chain links TRBV7-2 with TRBJ2-5; 10 bases map to TRBD2. V lost 5 bases to trimming and J lost 2 bases; unmatched junction nucleotides: 8. This CDR3 spans 16 amino acids. The germline gives CDR1 SGHTA, CDR2 FQGNSA. This CDR3 is CASSVPSGGRQETQYF. The CDR3 DNA sequence: TGTGCCAGCAGCGTTCCTAGCGGGGGCCGGCAAGAGACCCAGTACTTC.

The V gene is TRBV19, the J gene TRBJ2-3; D perhaps matches TRBD1 (5 bases). The CDR3 is 13 amino acids. Germline assignment: CDR1 LNHDA and CDR2 SQIVND (reference sequence). Trimming stripped 5 bases from V and 7 bases from J, with 13 bases between. The CDR3 coding sequence is TGTGCCAGTAGTTCATCGACAGCTTATACGCAGTATTTT. Translated: CASSSSTAYTQYF.